A selection of T cell receptor beta chains follows, all from one sample in a study of molecular identifiers for immune sequencing clone quantification. TCRdb independently ran MiXCR on the PCR reads; one entry per CDR3 protein. The table lists a few hundred thousand distinct CDR3 sequences, 25% of them singletons. Sequenced: naive CD8+ T cells from blood, with Jurkat cell RNA spiked in. These receptors were obtained from a human donor in good health. Some libraries in this study had Jurkat cell RNA spiked in. Each CDR3 is given with its conserved first and last residue. Each record gives: J gene, clone size, D gene, V gene, CDR3 DNA, CDR3 protein. D genes are given only for firm matches. Clone sizes are given selectively: once, few, many, or a class where the clone is expanded.

TRBJ2-7	once	.	TRBV7-9	TGTGCCAGCAGCTTAGGGGTAGGTGTGGAATCCTACGAGCAGTACTTC	CASSLGVGVESYEQYF
TRBJ2-1	.	TRBD2	TRBV7-3	TGTGCCGGCAGCATGAGACTAGCGGGCGGGCCTTTTTCCCCCTACAATGAGCAGTTCTTC	CAGSMRLAGGPFSPYNEQFF
TRBJ1-1	.	.	TRBV30	TGTGCCTGGAGTGTAGGGCCACGCACTGAAGCTTTCTTT	CAWSVGPRTEAFF
TRBJ2-6	many	.	TRBV7-2	TGTGCCAGCAAAGACTTTACTGGGGCCAACGTCCTGACTTTC	CASKDFTGANVLTF
TRBJ2-3	.	.	TRBV25-1	TGTGCCAGCAGTGAATGGCTAGGCACAGATACGCAGTATTTT	CASSEWLGTDTQYF
TRBJ2-6	.	.	TRBV9	TGTGCCAGCAGCGTAAAAGTTTCTGGGGCCAACGTCCTGACTTTC	CASSVKVSGANVLTF
TRBJ2-3	few	.	TRBV27	TGTGCCAGCAGTAAGCTAGAGTCCACAGATACGCAGTATTTT	CASSKLESTDTQYF
TRBJ1-2	.	.	TRBV20-1	TGCAGTGCTACGAAGGACTATGGCTACACCTTC	CSATKDYGYTF
TRBJ1-5	many	.	TRBV6-5	TGTGCCAGCAGTACCACAGGGAGTTCTAATCAGCCCCAGCATTTT	CASSTTGSSNQPQHF
TRBJ2-1	few	TRBD2	TRBV19	TGTGCCAGTAGTATCAGCGGGAACGGGATCAATGAGCAGTTCTTC	CASSISGNGINEQFF
TRBJ1-3	many	TRBD1	TRBV4-3	TGCGCCAGCAGCCATGGGACAGGGTTTACTGGAAACACCATATATTTT	CASSHGTGFTGNTIYF
TRBJ2-3	.	.	TRBV15	TGTGCCACCAGCAGATATATTAGCACAAGCACAGATACGCAGTATTTT	CATSRYISTSTDTQYF
TRBJ2-7	.	.	TRBV6-2/TRBV6-3	TGTGCCAGCAGTTACACGTCTTCGGTCGGGGAGGAATACGCGCAGTACTTC	CASSYTSSVGEEYAQYF
TRBJ1-2	.	.	TRBV4-3	TGCGCCAGCAGCCAAGAGGTGACACCACCCGGCTACACCTTC	CASSQEVTPPGYTF
TRBJ2-3	.	.	TRBV7-2	TGTGCCAGCAGCTTAGCCACAGTACTGACAGATACGCAGTATTTT	CASSLATVLTDTQYF
TRBJ1-5	.	TRBD1	TRBV4-1	TGCGCCAGCAGCCCCTCCGGCGGACAGGGGGTACAGCCCCAGCATTTT	CASSPSGGQGVQPQHF
TRBJ2-2	.	.	TRBV10-1	TGCGCCAGCAGTGACCAGGGGGGCGGGGAGCTGTTTTTT	CASSDQGGGELFF
TRBJ2-1	.	.	TRBV18	TGTGCCAGCTCACCACCCAACTACAATGAGCAGTTCTTC	CASSPPNYNEQFF
TRBJ2-6	few	TRBD1	TRBV2	TGTGCCAGCAGTGATCGACAAGACAGGGTTACTGGGGCCAACGTCCTGACTTTC	CASSDRQDRVTGANVLTF
TRBJ2-7	.	.	TRBV5-1	TGCGCCAGCAGCTGGCCTAGCGCAACCTACGAGCAGTACTTC	CASSWPSATYEQYF
TRBJ2-7	.	.	TRBV7-9	TGTACCAGCAGCCTCACTACATACGAGCAGTACTTC	CTSSLTTYEQYF
TRBJ1-1	many	.	TRBV6-6	TGTGCCAGCATCCTGGGCCAGAACACTGAAGCTTTCTTT	CASILGQNTEAFF
TRBJ2-5	many	.	TRBV28	TGTGCCAGCAGTATGATATCAGAGACCCAGTACTTC	CASSMISETQYF
TRBJ1-5	many	.	TRBV7-9	TGTGCCAGCAGCACCGGACTAGGCAATCAGCCCCAGCATTTT	CASSTGLGNQPQHF
TRBJ2-6	few	.	TRBV30	TGTGCCTGGTCTGATGGCTCTGGGGCCAACGTCCTGACTTTC	CAWSDGSGANVLTF
TRBJ2-7	many	TRBD1	TRBV6-5	TGTGCCAGCAGTTACTCGGTGGGCCAGGGGGCGGACGAGCAGTACTTC	CASSYSVGQGADEQYF
TRBJ2-2	few	TRBD1	TRBV9	TGTGCCAGCAGCCCACCTGGGACAGGATACACCGGGGAGCTGTTTTTT	CASSPPGTGYTGELFF
TRBJ2-1	.	.	TRBV5-1	TGCGCCAGCAGCCGGGCCGGAGGAAATGAGCAGTTCTTC	CASSRAGGNEQFF
TRBJ2-1	few	.	TRBV7-8	TGTGCCAGCAGCTTAGTCGCTACAGGGCATGCCTACAATGAGCAGTTCTTC	CASSLVATGHAYNEQFF
TRBJ1-5	few	.	TRBV24-1	TGTGACGGGGGTGGAAATAGTCAGCCCCAGCATTTT	CDGGGNSQPQHF
TRBJ2-7	.	.	TRBV20-1	TGCGGTGCTAGAATGGTGGGTTACGAGCAGTACTTC	CGARMVGYEQYF
TRBJ2-5	few	TRBD1	TRBV6-2/TRBV6-3	TGTGCCAGCAACTCCCGGGACAGGGCTTTTGAGACCCAGTACTTC	CASNSRDRAFETQYF
TRBJ1-5	.	.	TRBV24-1	TGTGCCACCAGTGATCGCAGGAGTAGCAATCAGCCCCAGCATTTT	CATSDRRSSNQPQHF
TRBJ2-6	many	TRBD1	TRBV6-5	TGTGCCAGCAGAAGCCCCCGGGACAGGCCATACACTGGGGCCAACGTCCTGACTTTC	CASRSPRDRPYTGANVLTF
TRBJ1-5	.	.	TRBV6-2/TRBV6-3	TGTGCCAGCAGTTACTCGAGCCGGGGATGGCAGCCCCAGCATTTT	CASSYSSRGWQPQHF
TRBJ1-5	many	.	TRBV6-6	TGTGCCAGCACCCTGGTGGGGGATAGCAATCAGCCCCAGCATTTT	CASTLVGDSNQPQHF
TRBJ1-6	.	TRBD1	TRBV19	TGTGCCAGTAGTAACCCGGACAGGGGGATAGGTTCACCCCTCCACTTT	CASSNPDRGIGSPLHF
TRBJ2-6	many	.	TRBV9	TGTGCCAGTTACGCAGGGTCCGGGGCCAACGTCCTGACTTTC	CASYAGSGANVLTF
TRBJ2-3	.	.	TRBV6-2/TRBV6-3	TGTGCCAGCAGTTACTCGAAAACAGAGGGGGCAGATACGCAGTATTTT	CASSYSKTEGADTQYF
TRBJ1-2	few	TRBD1	TRBV12-5	TGTGCTAGTGGTTTTTTGACAGGGGGTGACTATGGCTACACCTTC	CASGFLTGGDYGYTF
TRBJ1-1	.	.	TRBV13	TGTGCCAGCAGCGTTCAGCGGGGGGGGACAAAGAACACTGAAGCTTTCTTT	CASSVQRGGTKNTEAFF
TRBJ2-3	.	TRBD1	TRBV7-9	TGTGCCAGCAGCTCCAAGACAGGGGGTTCCTCTAGCACAGATACGCAGTATTTT	CASSSKTGGSSSTDTQYF